The present T cell receptor (beta chain) was sequenced within a study of blood T cells in healthy people across ages. Germline V gene data show CDR1 as MDHEN and CDR2 as SYDVKM. Trimming took off 0 bases at V and 4 bases at J, with 2 bases between the two ends. The CDR3 extends over 12 amino acids. Sample-barcoded 5' priming and a J-beta primer mix drove a second PCR of about 6 to 11 cycles. Any given sample supplied a minimum of 3 million CDR3-containing paired-end reads. TCRdb passed the 5' RACE reads through MiXCR, listing each CDR3 protein once. Of about 730,000 distinct CDR3 sequences in the sample, roughly 47% were seen once.

The receptor's source is a woman aged 55-69 years in good health. This chain uses TRBV28 with TRBJ2-3; D is ambiguous. The sequencing input was blood. CDR3 DNA: TGTGCCAGCAGTTTATGGTCAGATACGCAGTATTTT. Encoded protein: CASSLWSDTQYF.